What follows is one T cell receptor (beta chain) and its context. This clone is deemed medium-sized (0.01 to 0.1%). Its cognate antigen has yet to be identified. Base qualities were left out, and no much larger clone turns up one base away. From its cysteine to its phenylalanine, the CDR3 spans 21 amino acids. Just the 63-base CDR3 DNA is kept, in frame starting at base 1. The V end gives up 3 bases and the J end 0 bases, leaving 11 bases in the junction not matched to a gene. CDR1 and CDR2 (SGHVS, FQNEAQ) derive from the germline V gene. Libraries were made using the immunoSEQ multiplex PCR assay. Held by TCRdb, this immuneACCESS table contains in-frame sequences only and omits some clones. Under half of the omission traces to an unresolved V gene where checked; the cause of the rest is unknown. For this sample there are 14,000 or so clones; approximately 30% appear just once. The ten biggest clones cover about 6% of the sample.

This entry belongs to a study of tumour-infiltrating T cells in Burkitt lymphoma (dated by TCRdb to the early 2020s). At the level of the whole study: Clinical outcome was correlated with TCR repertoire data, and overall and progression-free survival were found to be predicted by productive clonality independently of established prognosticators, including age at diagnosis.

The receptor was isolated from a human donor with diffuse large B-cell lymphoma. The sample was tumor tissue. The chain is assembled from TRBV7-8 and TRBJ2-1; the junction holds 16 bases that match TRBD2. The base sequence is TGTGCCAGCAGCTTGCCTAGGGGACTAGCGGGAGGGTCGAGCTCCTACAATGAGCAGTTCTTC. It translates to CASSLPRGLAGGSSSYNEQFF.